This TCR beta chain appears in the sequencing data of a study of cytomegalovirus exposure and HLA in healthy donors. Overall study results and limits: Among the sequence variants, a highly shared cluster was likely an artifact of sequencing. Later analysis revealed greater clonal expansion in HLA-associated TCR beta chains than in equally common others.

With 60 Vbeta and 13 Jbeta primers, the PCR was carried out. Measured with immunoSEQ multiplex PCR; TCRdb has only the in-frame clones, and not every one. This sample carries around 80,000 clones, with 0.83% going to the ten biggest clones. V dropped 2 bases and J dropped 2 bases, with 12 bases sitting between them. Germline values: CDR1 LNHNV, CDR2 YYDKDF (reference sequence). The CDR3 consists of 15 residues. In regard to this clone: Its antigen is still unknown.

V gene TRBV15 combines with J gene TRBJ2-5; D is uncertain. Sequenced input: PBMCs. The origin of this receptor is a boy aged 5-17 years in good health and CMV-seronegative. CDR3: CATSRSRRNQETQYF. The CDR3 region has the DNA TGTGCCACCAGCAGATCTCGGAGAAATCAAGAGACCCAGTACTTC. Full variable domain (rest looked up from reference TRBV15 and TRBJ2-5): DAMVIQNPRYQVTQFGKPVTLSCSQTLNHNVMYWYQQKSSQAPKLLFHYYDKDFNNEADTPDNFQSRRPNTSFCFLDIRSPGLGDTAMYLCATSRSRRNQETQYFGPGTRLLVL.